This T cell receptor beta chain originates from a study of identical twins. This clonotype was counted between two and nine times. TCRdb re-called the 5' RACE reads through MiXCR, storing one row per CDR3 protein. The table lists 550,000 to 700,000 distinct CDR3 sequences, 21% of them singletons. Per germline, CDR1 DFQATT and CDR2 SNEGSKA (reference sequence). The CDR3 contains 12 residues. J was trimmed by 6 bases and V by 3 bases; bases with no gene match: 5. This same sample was also part of a study on T cells expressing NK-cell markers.

Specimen: PBMCs. The TCR originated in a young woman in good health. The rearrangement uses TRBV20-1 and TRBJ2-7; TRBD2 matches at 7 bases. CDR3 region: CSARILASEQYF. CDR3 bases: TGCAGTGCTAGGATACTAGCGAGCGAGCAGTACTTC.